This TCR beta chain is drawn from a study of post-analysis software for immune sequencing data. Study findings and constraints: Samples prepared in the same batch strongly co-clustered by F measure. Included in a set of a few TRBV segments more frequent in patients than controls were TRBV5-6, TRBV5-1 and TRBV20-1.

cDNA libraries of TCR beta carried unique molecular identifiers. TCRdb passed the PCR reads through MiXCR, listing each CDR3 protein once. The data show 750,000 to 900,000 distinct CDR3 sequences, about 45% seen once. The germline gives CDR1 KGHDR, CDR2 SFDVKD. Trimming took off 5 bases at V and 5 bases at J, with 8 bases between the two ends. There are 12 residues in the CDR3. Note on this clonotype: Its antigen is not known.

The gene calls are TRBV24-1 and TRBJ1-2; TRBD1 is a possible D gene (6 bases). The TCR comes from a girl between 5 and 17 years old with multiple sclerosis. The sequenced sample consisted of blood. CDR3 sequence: CATSGQGYGYTF. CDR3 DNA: TGTGCCACCAGTGGGCAGGGGTATGGCTACACCTTC.